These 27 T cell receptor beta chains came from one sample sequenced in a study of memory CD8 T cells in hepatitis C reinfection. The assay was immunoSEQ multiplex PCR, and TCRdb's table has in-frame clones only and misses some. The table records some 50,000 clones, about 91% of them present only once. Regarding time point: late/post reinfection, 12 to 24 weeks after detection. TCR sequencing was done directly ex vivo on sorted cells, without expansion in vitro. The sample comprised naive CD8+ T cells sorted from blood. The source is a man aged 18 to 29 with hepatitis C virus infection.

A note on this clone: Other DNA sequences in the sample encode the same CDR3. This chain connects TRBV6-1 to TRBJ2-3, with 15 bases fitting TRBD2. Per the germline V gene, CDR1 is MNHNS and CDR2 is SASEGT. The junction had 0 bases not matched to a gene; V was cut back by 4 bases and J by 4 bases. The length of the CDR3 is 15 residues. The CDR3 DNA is TGTGCCAGCAGTGGGACTAGCGGGGGGGCAGATACGCAGTATTTT. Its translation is CASSGTSGGADTQYF.

The CDR3 nucleotides read TGTGCCAGCAGCTTAGCGCCACGCGGGAGTATCTCAGATACGCAGTATTTT. It codes for CASSLAPRGSISDTQYF. The rearrangement joins TRBV7-2 to TRBJ2-3; TRBD2 aligns across 7 bases. Trimming cost V 0 bases and J 4 bases; bases outside gene matches: 10. Germline assignment: CDR1 SGHTA and CDR2 FQGNSA. This CDR3 has 17 amino acids.

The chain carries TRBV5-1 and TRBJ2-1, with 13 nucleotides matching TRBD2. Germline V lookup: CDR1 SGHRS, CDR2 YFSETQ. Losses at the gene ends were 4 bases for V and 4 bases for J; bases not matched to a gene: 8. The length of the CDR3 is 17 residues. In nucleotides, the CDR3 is TGCGCCAGCAGCACAGGGACTAGCGGGGTCCCATACAATGAGCAGTTCTTC. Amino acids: CASSTGTSGVPYNEQFF.

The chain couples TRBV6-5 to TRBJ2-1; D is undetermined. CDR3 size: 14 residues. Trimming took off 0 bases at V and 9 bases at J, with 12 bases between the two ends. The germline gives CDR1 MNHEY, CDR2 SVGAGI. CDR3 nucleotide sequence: TGTGCCAGCAGTTACTCGAGTCTGCATGGTGAGCAGTTCTTC. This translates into CASSYSSLHGEQFF.

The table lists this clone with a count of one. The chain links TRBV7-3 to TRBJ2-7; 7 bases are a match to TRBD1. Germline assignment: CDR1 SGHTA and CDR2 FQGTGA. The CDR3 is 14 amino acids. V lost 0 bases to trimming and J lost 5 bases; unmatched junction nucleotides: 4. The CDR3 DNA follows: TGTGCCAGCAGCTTAACCTTGACAGGGAACGAGCAGTACTTC. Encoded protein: CASSLTLTGNEQYF.

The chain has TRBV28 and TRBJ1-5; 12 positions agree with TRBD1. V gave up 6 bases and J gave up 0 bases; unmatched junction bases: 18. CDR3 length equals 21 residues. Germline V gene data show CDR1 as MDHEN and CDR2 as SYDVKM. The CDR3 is CASRRSVGDRGRVDSNQPQHF. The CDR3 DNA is TGTGCCAGCAGGCGCTCTGTAGGGGACAGGGGGCGAGTAGATAGCAATCAGCCCCAGCATTTT.

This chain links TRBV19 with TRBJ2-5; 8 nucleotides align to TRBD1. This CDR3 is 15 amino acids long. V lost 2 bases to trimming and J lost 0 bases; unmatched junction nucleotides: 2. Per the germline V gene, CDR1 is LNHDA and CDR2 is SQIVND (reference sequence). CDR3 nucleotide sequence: TGTGCCAGTAGTATACAGGGGGCCCACCAAGAGACCCAGTACTTC. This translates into CASSIQGAHQETQYF.

CDR3 sequence (DNA): TGTGCCAGCAGCTATGGAGGGTCCTATCAAGGTCTCGGAAACACCATATATTTT. This translates into CASSYGGSYQGLGNTIYF. The rearrangement links TRBV7-6 to TRBJ1-3; D unresolved. Trimming shortened V by 4 bases and J by 4 bases, and 23 bases separated the two germline ends. Germline V gene lookup returns CDR1 SGHVS and CDR2 FNYEAQ. The CDR3 loop spans 18 amino acids.

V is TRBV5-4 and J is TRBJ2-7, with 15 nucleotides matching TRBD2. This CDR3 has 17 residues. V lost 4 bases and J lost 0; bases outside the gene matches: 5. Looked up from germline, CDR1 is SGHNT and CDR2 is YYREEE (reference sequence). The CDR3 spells CASSLRTSGGASYEQYV. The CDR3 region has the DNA TGTGCCAGCAGCCTACGGACTAGCGGGGGGGCCTCCTACGAGCAGTACGTC.

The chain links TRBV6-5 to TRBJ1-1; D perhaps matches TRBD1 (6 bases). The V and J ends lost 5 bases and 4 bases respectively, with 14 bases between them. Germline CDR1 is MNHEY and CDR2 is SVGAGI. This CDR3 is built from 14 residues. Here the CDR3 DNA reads TGTGCCAGCAGTACAGGGAGCCTCGGCACTGAAGCTTTCTTT. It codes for CASSTGSLGTEAFF.

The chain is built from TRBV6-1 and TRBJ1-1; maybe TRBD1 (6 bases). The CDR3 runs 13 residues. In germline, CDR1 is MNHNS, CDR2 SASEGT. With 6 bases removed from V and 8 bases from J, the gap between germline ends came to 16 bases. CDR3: CASSPTGLQEAFF. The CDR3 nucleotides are TGTGCCAGCAGCCCAACAGGGCTCCAGGAAGCTTTCTTT.

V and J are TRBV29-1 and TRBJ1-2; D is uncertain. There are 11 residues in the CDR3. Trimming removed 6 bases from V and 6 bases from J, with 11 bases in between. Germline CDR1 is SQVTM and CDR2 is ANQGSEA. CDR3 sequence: CSVPGVDGYTF. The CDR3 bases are TGCAGCGTCCCCGGGGTAGATGGCTACACCTTC.

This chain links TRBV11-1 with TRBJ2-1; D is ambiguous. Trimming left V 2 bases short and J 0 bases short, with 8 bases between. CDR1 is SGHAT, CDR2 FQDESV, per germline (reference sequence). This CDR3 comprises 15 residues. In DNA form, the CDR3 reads TGTGCCAGCAGCTTACTACTGTCCTCCTACAATGAGCAGTTCTTC. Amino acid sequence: CASSLLLSSYNEQFF.

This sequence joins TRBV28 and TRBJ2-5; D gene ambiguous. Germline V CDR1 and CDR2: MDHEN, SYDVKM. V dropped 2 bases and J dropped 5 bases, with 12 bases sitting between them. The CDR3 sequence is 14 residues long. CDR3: CASSLGRVWETQYF. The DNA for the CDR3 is TGTGCCAGCAGTTTAGGCCGGGTCTGGGAGACCCAGTACTTC.

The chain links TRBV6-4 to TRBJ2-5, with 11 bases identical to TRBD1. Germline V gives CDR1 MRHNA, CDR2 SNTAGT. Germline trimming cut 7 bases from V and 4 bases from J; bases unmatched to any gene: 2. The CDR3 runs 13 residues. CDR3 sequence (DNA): TGTGCCAGCACCGGGACAGGGGGAGAGACCCAGTACTTC. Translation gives CASTGTGGETQYF.

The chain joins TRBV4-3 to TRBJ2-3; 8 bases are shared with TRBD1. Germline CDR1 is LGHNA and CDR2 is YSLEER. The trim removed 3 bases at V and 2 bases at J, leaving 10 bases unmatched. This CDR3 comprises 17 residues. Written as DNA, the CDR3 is TGCGCCAGCAGCCAGGATCTGACAGGGGCCTACACAGATACGCAGTATTTT. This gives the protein CASSQDLTGAYTDTQYF.

The CDR3 reads CASRDGGTSNYGYTF. CDR3 in DNA: TGTGCCAGCAGGGATGGGGGCACGTCTAACTATGGCTACACCTTC. The rearrangement joins TRBV7-9 to TRBJ1-2; tentative D call: TRBD1 (6 bases). The CDR3 has 15 amino acids. Between the trimmed V and J ends, which lost 6 bases and 0 bases, there was a span of 14 bases. CDR1 and CDR2 (germline): SEHNR, FQNEAQ (reference sequence).

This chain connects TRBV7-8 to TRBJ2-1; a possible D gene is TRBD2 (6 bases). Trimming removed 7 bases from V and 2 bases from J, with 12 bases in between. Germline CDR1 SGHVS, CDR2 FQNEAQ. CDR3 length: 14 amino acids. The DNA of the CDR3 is TGTGCCAGCATCCCGGGAGAGCCCTACAATGAGCAGTTCTTC. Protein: CASIPGEPYNEQFF.

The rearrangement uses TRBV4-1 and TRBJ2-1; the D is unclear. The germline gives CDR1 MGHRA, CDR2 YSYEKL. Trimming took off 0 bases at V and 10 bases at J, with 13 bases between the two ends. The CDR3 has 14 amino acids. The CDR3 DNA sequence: TGCGCCAGCAGCCAAGACTGGAGTGCGGCCGAGCAGTTCTTC. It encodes CASSQDWSAAEQFF.

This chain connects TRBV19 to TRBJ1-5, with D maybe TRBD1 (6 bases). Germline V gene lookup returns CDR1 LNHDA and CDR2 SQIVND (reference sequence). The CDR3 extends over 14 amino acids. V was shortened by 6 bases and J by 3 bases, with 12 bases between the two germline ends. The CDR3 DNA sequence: TGTGCCAGTAGCACAGGGTGGGTCAATCAGCCCCAGCATTTT. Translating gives CASSTGWVNQPQHF.

The CDR3 nucleotides are TGCGCCAGCAGTCAATCGTACCGGCGGGAGGACTGTTGGGGTGAGCAGTTCTTC. Translated, it gives CASSQSYRREDCWGEQFF. The genes are TRBV23-1 and TRBJ2-1; 8 positions agree with TRBD2. TRBV23-1 falls under the ORF class, with uncertain function. V was pared by 0 bases and J by 9 bases, with 16 bases of the junction left unmatched. The CDR3 totals 18 residues.

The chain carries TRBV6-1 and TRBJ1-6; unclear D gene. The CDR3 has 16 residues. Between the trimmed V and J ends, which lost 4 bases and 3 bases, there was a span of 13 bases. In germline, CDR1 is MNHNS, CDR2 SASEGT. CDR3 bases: TGTGCCAGCAGTGCCCGGGGAGATCACTATAATTCACCCCTCCACTTT. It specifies CASSARGDHYNSPLHF.

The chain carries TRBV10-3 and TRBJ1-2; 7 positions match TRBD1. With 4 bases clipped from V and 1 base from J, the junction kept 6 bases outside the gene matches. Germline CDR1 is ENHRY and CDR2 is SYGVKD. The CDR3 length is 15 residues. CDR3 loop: CAISGLTGDNYGYTF. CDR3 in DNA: TGTGCCATCAGTGGGTTAACAGGGGATAACTATGGCTACACCTTC.

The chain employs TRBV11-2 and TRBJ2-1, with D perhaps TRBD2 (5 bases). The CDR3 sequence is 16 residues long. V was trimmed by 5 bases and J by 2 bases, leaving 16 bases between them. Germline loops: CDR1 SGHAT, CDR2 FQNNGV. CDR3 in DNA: TGTGCCAGCAGCCTAGGGCGGCAGCGGACCTACAATGAGCAGTTCTTC. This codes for CASSLGRQRTYNEQFF.

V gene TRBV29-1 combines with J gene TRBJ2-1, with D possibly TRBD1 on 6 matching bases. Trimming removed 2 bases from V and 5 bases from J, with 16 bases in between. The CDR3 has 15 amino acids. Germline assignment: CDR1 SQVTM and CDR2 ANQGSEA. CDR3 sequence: CSVELGAWVNNEQFF. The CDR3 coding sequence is TGCAGCGTTGAATTGGGGGCGTGGGTGAACAATGAGCAGTTCTTC.

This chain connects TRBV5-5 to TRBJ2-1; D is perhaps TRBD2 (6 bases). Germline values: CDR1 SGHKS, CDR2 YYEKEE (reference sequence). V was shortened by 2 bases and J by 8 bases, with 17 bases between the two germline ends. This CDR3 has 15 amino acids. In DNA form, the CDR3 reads TGTGCCAGCAGCTTTGCCGGCCTCCCGGGAGATGAGCAGTTCTTC. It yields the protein CASSFAGLPGDEQFF.

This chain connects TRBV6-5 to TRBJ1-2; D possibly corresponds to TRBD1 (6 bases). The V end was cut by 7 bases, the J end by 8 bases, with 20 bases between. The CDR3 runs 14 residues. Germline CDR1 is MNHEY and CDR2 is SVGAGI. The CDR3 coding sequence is TGTGCCAGCACCCCTCAACCGGGGGGCAACGGCTACACCTTC. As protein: CASTPQPGGNGYTF.